Listed below are T cell receptor beta chains from one sample, sequenced in a study of T cell changes during pregnancy in multiple sclerosis. The data were produced by immunoSEQ multiplex PCR, yet TCRdb's version contains in-frame clones alone and is incomplete. The sample yields approximately 50,000 clones, roughly 92% seen once. This specimen consisted of CD4+ T cells from peripheral blood mononuclear cells, obtained in the third trimester of pregnancy. The receptor source for this set is a female donor with multiple sclerosis, enrolled in a pregnancy study. Each CDR3 is given without its conserved first and last residue. The order of the fields is V gene, J gene, CDR3 protein.

TRBV19,TRBJ2-1,ASRKGSGRGTSYNEQF
TRBV5-3,TRBJ1-1,ARSFGGGTEAF
TRBV4-1,TRBJ2-3,ASSHRGLAGDTDTQY
TRBV5-1,TRBJ2-1,ASSLPGQGYNEQF
TRBV4-2,TRBJ1-1,ASSLGTGGTNTEAF
TRBV6-1,TRBJ1-1,ASTRDRDQAF
TRBV6-5,TRBJ2-1,ASSQRTSANEQF
TRBV5-1,TRBJ2-7,ASSLGLTGYYEQY
TRBV9,TRBJ2-2,ASSVDASGAQRELF
TRBV28,TRBJ1-2,ASRRDSPKYGYT